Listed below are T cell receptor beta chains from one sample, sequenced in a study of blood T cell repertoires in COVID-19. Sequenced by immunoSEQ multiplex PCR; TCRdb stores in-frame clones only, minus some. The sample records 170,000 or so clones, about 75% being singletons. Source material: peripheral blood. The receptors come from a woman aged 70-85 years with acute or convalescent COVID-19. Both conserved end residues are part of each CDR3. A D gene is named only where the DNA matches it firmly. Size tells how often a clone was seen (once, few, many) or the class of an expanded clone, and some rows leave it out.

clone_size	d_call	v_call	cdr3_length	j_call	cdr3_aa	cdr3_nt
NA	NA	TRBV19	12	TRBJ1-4	CASSIDQEKLFF	TGTGCCAGTAGTATAGATCAGGAAAAACTGTTTTTT
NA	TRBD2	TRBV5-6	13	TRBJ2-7	CASSWGTSGEQYF	TGTGCCAGCAGCTGGGGGACTAGCGGAGAGCAGTACTTC
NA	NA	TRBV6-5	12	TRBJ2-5	CASSTQYETQYF	TGTGCCAGCAGTACCCAGTACGAGACCCAGTACTTC
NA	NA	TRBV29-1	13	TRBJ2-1	CSVWWRDDNEQFF	TGCAGCGTTTGGTGGCGGGACGACAATGAGCAGTTCTTC
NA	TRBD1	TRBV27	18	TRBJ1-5	CASSLYPPGTGGFQPQHF	TGTGCCAGCAGTTTATATCCCCCCGGGACAGGGGGCTTTCAGCCCCAGCATTTT
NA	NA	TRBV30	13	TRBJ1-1	CASNRDMNTEAFF	TGTGCTTCCAACAGGGATATGAACACTGAAGCTTTCTTT
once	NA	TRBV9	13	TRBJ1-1	CASSKDGDTEAFF	TGTGCCAGCAGCAAGGACGGGGACACTGAAGCTTTCTTT
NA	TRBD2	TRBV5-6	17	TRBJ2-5	CASSPRGGSGYQETQYF	TGTGCCAGCAGCCCCCGGGGGGGTAGCGGGTACCAAGAGACCCAGTACTTC
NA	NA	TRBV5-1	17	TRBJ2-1	CASSLASGGHAYNEQFF	TGCGCCAGCAGCTTGGCTTCGGGCGGGCACGCCTACAATGAGCAGTTCTTC
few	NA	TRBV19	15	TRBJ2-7	CASSSRADSSYEQYF	TGTGCCAGTAGCTCAAGGGCGGACAGTTCCTACGAGCAGTACTTC
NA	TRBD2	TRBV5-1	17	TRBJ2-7	CASSSEPGLAGSYEQYF	TGCGCCAGCAGCTCCGAACCGGGACTAGCGGGATCCTACGAGCAGTACTTC
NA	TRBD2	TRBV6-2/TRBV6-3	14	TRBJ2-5	CASSYGTSGVAQYF	TGTGCCAGCAGTTACGGGACTAGCGGGGTGGCCCAGTACTTC
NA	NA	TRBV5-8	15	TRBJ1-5	CASSLMTVSNQPQHF	TGTGCCAGCAGCTTGATGACAGTTAGCAATCAGCCCCAGCATTTT
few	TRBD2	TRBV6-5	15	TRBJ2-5	CASSAQTSGVGAQYF	TGTGCCAGCAGCGCCCAGACTAGCGGGGTAGGGGCCCAGTACTTC
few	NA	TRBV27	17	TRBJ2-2	CASSRIPGPGSTGELFF	TGTGCCAGCAGTCGAATACCCGGCCCGGGAAGCACCGGGGAGCTGTTTTTT
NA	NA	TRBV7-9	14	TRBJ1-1	CASSLAGVHTEAFF	TGTGCCAGCAGCCTGGCGGGGGTCCACACTGAAGCTTTCTTT
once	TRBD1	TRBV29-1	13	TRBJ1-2	CSVPGTENNGYTF	TGCAGCGTGCCCGGGACAGAGAATAATGGCTACACCTTC
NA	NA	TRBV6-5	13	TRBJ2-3	CAVQAGDSDTQYF	TGTGCCGTTCAAGCCGGGGATTCAGATACGCAGTATTTT
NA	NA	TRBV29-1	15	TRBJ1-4	CSVYLPRGTNEKLFF	TGCAGCGTTTATCTCCCGAGGGGGACGAATGAAAAACTGTTTTTT
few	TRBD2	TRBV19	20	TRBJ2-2	CASSIRGLTSGRWYTGELFF	TGTGCCAGTAGTATCAGGGGGCTGACTAGCGGGAGATGGTACACCGGGGAGCTGTTTTTT
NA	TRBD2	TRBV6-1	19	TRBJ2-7	CASSEALNRLLAGSYEQYF	TGTGCCAGCAGTGAAGCGTTAAACAGGTTACTAGCGGGATCCTACGAGCAGTACTTC
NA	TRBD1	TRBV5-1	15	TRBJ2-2	CASSLGQGVTGELFF	TGCGCCAGCAGCTTGGGACAGGGTGTCACCGGGGAGCTGTTTTTT
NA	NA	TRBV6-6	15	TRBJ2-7	CASSTPRAAGYEQYF	TGTGCCAGCAGTACCCCTAGGGCGGCGGGCTACGAGCAGTACTTC
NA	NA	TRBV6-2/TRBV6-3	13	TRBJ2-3	CASSYLATDTQYF	TGTGCCAGCAGTTACTTAGCAACAGATACGCAGTATTTT
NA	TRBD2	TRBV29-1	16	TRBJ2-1	CSVEIGSAGAYNEQFF	TGCAGCGTTGAAATCGGTTCCGCGGGAGCGTACAATGAGCAGTTCTTC
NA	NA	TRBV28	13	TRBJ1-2	CASLETPNYGYTF	TGTGCCAGCCTAGAGACTCCTAACTATGGCTACACCTTC
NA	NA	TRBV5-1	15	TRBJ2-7	CASSLARQGIYEQYF	TGCGCCAGCAGCTTGGCCAGGCAGGGGATCTACGAGCAGTACTTC
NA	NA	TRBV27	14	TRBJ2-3	CASSPLAFTDTQYF	TGTGCCAGCAGTCCCTTGGCCTTCACAGATACGCAGTATTTT
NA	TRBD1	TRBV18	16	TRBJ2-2	CASSPFGTVNTGELFF	TGTGCCAGCTCACCATTTGGGACAGTAAACACCGGGGAGCTGTTTTTT
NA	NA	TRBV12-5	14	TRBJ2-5	CASGLNWGGETQYF	TGTGCTAGTGGTTTGAACTGGGGAGGAGAGACCCAGTACTTC
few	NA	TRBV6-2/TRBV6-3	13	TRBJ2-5	CASSYLVRETQYF	TGTGCCAGCAGTTACCTAGTCCGGGAGACCCAGTACTTC
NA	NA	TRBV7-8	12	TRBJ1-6	CASSPQGFKVHF	TGTGCCAGCAGCCCTCAGGGATTTAAGGTCCACTTT
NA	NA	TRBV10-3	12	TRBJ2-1	CAIRDTYNEQFF	TGTGCCATCAGGGACACCTACAATGAGCAGTTCTTC
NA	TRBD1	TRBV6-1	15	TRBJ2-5	CASSELPGQQETQYF	TGTGCCAGCAGTGAGCTTCCGGGACAGCAAGAGACCCAGTACTTC
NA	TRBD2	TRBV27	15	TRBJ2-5	CASSGRLAGGETQYF	TGTGCCAGCAGTGGCAGACTAGCGGGAGGGGAGACCCAGTACTTC
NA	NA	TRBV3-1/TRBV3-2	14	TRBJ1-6	CASSQDRVGSPLHF	TGTGCCAGCAGCCAAGATCGTGTTGGCTCACCCCTCCACTTT
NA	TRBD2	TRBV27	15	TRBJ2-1	CASSRPGLAANEQFF	TGTGCCAGCAGCCGACCGGGACTAGCGGCAAATGAGCAGTTCTTC
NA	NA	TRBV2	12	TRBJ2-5	CASSDVQETQYF	TGTGCCAGCAGTGACGTACAAGAGACCCAGTACTTC